Listed below are T cell receptor beta chains from one sample, sequenced in a study of blood T cells in healthy people across ages. TCRdb re-derived calls from the 5' RACE reads in MiXCR, one entry per CDR3 protein. The sample consists of around 800,000 distinct CDR3 sequences, around a quarter of them appearing once. This sample was shared with a second study, whose subject was T cells of mothers and their children.

Sequenced input: blood. The origin of the receptors is a boy under 18 in good health. Both conserved end residues are part of each CDR3. D genes are given only for firm matches. Size is stated for part of the rows, as once, few or many counts, or as a class when the clone is expanded.

CDR3 protein: CASSSEGDGREQYF
CDR3 DNA: TGTGCCAGCAGCTCCGAGGGAGATGGGCGCGAGCAGTACTTC
J gene: TRBJ2-7
V gene: TRBV7-3
D gene: .
clone size: .

CDR3 protein: CASSAGSGANVLTF
CDR3 DNA: TGTGCCAGCAGTGCGGGATCCGGGGCCAACGTCCTGACTTTC
J gene: TRBJ2-6
V gene: TRBV2
D gene: .
clone size: many

CDR3 protein: CAITASGGAAYNEQFF
CDR3 DNA: TGTGCCATCACGGCTAGCGGGGGGGCGGCCTACAATGAGCAGTTCTTC
J gene: TRBJ2-1
V gene: TRBV10-3
D gene: TRBD2
clone size: .

CDR3 protein: CASSLGTGNRGEQYF
CDR3 DNA: TGCGCCAGCAGCTTGGGGACCGGCAACCGGGGGGAGCAGTACTTC
J gene: TRBJ2-7
V gene: TRBV5-1
D gene: .
clone size: few

CDR3 protein: CSGRDQAYEQYF
CDR3 DNA: TGCAGTGGCAGGGACCAGGCCTACGAGCAGTACTTC
J gene: TRBJ2-7
V gene: TRBV20-1
D gene: .
clone size: .

CDR3 protein: CASSLGRSASDTQYF
CDR3 DNA: TGCGCCAGCAGCCTGGGACGGTCCGCCTCAGATACGCAGTATTTT
J gene: TRBJ2-3
V gene: TRBV4-1
D gene: .
clone size: .

CDR3 protein: CASSVGGTQYNEQFF
CDR3 DNA: TGTGCCAGCAGCGTAGGAGGGACACAGTACAATGAGCAGTTCTTC
J gene: TRBJ2-1
V gene: TRBV9
D gene: .
clone size: .

CDR3 protein: CASSLGGSYSYEQYF
CDR3 DNA: TGCGCCAGCAGCTTAGGGGGCAGCTACTCCTACGAGCAGTACTTC
J gene: TRBJ2-7
V gene: TRBV5-1
D gene: TRBD1
clone size: .

CDR3 protein: CATSRDWGFDEQFF
CDR3 DNA: TGTGCCACCAGCAGAGATTGGGGCTTCGATGAGCAGTTCTTC
J gene: TRBJ2-1
V gene: TRBV15
D gene: .
clone size: .

CDR3 protein: CASNRGPTYEQYF
CDR3 DNA: TGTGCCAGCAATCGGGGCCCCACCTACGAGCAGTACTTC
J gene: TRBJ2-7
V gene: TRBV2
D gene: .
clone size: .

CDR3 protein: CASSPSGGVSYF
CDR3 DNA: TGTGCCAGCAGCCCTAGCGGGGGGGTGTCGTATTTT
J gene: TRBJ2-3
V gene: TRBV19
D gene: TRBD2
clone size: few

CDR3 protein: CASSRATDRENTEAFF
CDR3 DNA: TGTGCCAGCAGCAGGGCGACGGACAGGGAAAACACTGAAGCTTTCTTT
J gene: TRBJ1-1
V gene: TRBV7-6
D gene: TRBD1
clone size: few

CDR3 protein: CASSFIWGAMNTEAFF
CDR3 DNA: TGTGCCAGCAGTTTTATTTGGGGGGCGATGAACACTGAAGCTTTCTTT
J gene: TRBJ1-1
V gene: TRBV28
D gene: .
clone size: .

CDR3 protein: CASSLWGGRQGSGNEQFF
CDR3 DNA: TGTGCCAGCAGTTTATGGGGGGGGCGGCAGGGCTCTGGCAATGAGCAGTTCTTC
J gene: TRBJ2-1
V gene: TRBV28
D gene: .
clone size: .

CDR3 protein: CASTSIQGSSGELFF
CDR3 DNA: TGTGCCAGCACCTCAATCCAGGGAAGTTCCGGGGAGCTGTTTTTT
J gene: TRBJ2-2
V gene: TRBV12-3/TRBV12-4
D gene: .
clone size: .